Shown below are 19 T cell receptor beta chains from a single sample sequenced in a study of CD8 T cells in Susac syndrome. Random hexamers primed reverse transcription of about 0.5 to 1 ug RNA. TCRdb ran MiXCR on the immunoSEQ multiplex PCR reads and lists one entry per CDR3 protein. Here the sample spans 150,000 to 200,000 distinct CDR3 sequences, around 95% being singletons. Sequenced sample: CD4+ T cells from PBMCs. Receptors were obtained from a human donor with Susac syndrome.

The chain uses TRBV7-2 and TRBJ2-3; perhaps TRBD2 as D (6 bases). Trimming pared 5 bases from V and 4 bases from J, leaving 13 bases between. The CDR3 sequence is 14 residues long. Germline V CDR1 and CDR2: SGHTA, FQGNSA. The CDR3, as DNA: TGTGCCAGCAGCCCCCCCGCGGGGCCAGATACGCAGTATTTT. Translating it yields CASSPPAGPDTQYF.

The gene calls are TRBV20-1 and TRBJ1-4; D is undetermined. V lost 3 bases to trimming and J lost 6 bases, with 11 bases between them. There are 13 residues in the CDR3. CDR1 and CDR2 from the germline V gene are DFQATT and SNEGSKA (reference sequence). CDR3 region: CSASPVVYEKLFF. DNA for the CDR3: TGCAGTGCTAGTCCGGTGGTTTATGAAAAACTGTTTTTT.

The chain carries TRBV6-2 or TRBV6-3 and TRBJ2-6, with 12 nucleotides matching TRBD1. V dropped 1 base and J dropped 1; count of bases not matched to a gene: 2. The CDR3 runs 18 residues. Germline V gene data show CDR1 as MNHEY and CDR2 as SVGEGT. The CDR3, as DNA: TGTGCCAGCAGTTACTTGGGACAGGGGGCTTCTGGGGCCAACGTCCTGACTTTC. Translation gives CASSYLGQGASGANVLTF.

The J gene is TRBJ2-4, the V gene TRBV9, with a tentative D call TRBD2 (6 bases). CDR3 length: 14 residues. The germline V gene encodes CDR1 SGDLS and CDR2 YYNGEE. Trimming removed 7 bases at V and 5 bases at J, with 16 bases between. CDR3 sequence (DNA): TGTGCCAGCGGTCGAACTAGCTTTCAAAACATTCAGTACTTC. It codes for CASGRTSFQNIQYF. Together with reference TRBV9 and TRBJ2-4, the CDR3 gives the full variable domain: DSGVTQTPKHLITATGQRVTLRCSPRSGDLSVYWYQQSLDQGLQFLIQYYNGEERAKGNILERFSAQQFPDLHSELNLSSLELGDSALYFCASGRTSFQNIQYFGAGTRLSVL.

The CDR3 here is CASSSLTDRNQPQHF. The CDR3 DNA reads TGTGCCAGCAGCTCCTTGACAGACCGCAATCAGCCCCAGCATTTT. V and J are TRBV7-8 and TRBJ1-5; a weak D match, TRBD1 (5 bases). Trimming removed 4 bases from V and 2 bases from J, with 12 bases in between. The CDR3 covers 15 residues. Germline V gene data show CDR1 as SGHVS and CDR2 as FQNEAQ. The full variable domain, completed using reference TRBV7-8 and TRBJ1-5, is GAGVSQSPRYKVAKRGQDVALRCDPISGHVSLFWYQQALGQGPEFLTYFQNEAQLDKSGLPSDRFFAERPEGSVSTLKIQRTQQEDSAVYLCASSSLTDRNQPQHFGDGTRLSIL.

This clonotype was observed a few times. The genes are TRBV5-4 and TRBJ2-7, with 8 bases aligning to TRBD1. Germline V gene sequence: CDR1 SGHNT, CDR2 YYREEE (reference sequence). Germline trimming cut 0 bases from V and 1 base from J; bases unmatched to any gene: 0. The CDR3 sequence is 14 residues long. CDR3 DNA sequence: TGTGCCAGCAGCTTGGACAGGGGGTCCTACGAGCAGTACTTC. Protein sequence: CASSLDRGSYEQYF.

J is TRBJ1-2 and V is TRBV19; D is possibly TRBD1 (6 bases). Germline lookup yields CDR1 LNHDA and CDR2 SQIVND (reference sequence). The V and J ends lost 6 bases and 7 bases respectively, with 15 bases between them. The CDR3 sequence is 13 residues long. The CDR3 region has the DNA TGTGCCAGTAGCGAAACAGGGAGTGGTGGCTACACCTTC. This codes for CASSETGSGGYTF.

The chain has TRBV5-1 and TRBJ2-1; tentatively, D is TRBD2 (6 bases). The CDR3 totals 16 residues. V was clipped by 2 bases and J by 8 bases, with 20 bases between them. Germline CDR1 SGHRS, CDR2 YFSETQ. In DNA form, the CDR3 reads TGCGCCAGCAGCTTAAGACTAGATGTTGTTATTGATGAGCAGTTCTTC. Protein product: CASSLRLDVVIDEQFF.

V is TRBV12-3 or TRBV12-4 and J is TRBJ1-5; D not resolved. The CDR3 extends over 14 amino acids. Trimming stripped 4 bases from V and 7 bases from J, with 14 bases between. This CDR3 reads CASSSRSIQQPQHF. For the CDR3, the DNA is TGTGCCAGCAGTTCCAGGTCGATTCAACAGCCCCAGCATTTT.

The V and J genes are TRBV3-1 and TRBJ1-2, with 10 positions matching TRBD1. From germline, CDR1 is LGHDT and CDR2 YNNKEL (reference sequence). This CDR3 has 16 amino acids. V was clipped by 4 bases and J by 1 base; unmatched bases: 6. CDR3 sequence (DNA): TGTGCCAGCAGCCCGGCGACAGGGGGCGATAACTATGGCTACACCTTC. It encodes CASSPATGGDNYGYTF.

The chain is built from TRBV7-8 and TRBJ1-2; no definite D call. The CDR3 runs 15 residues. The ends were cut back, 4 bases at V and 1 base at J, with 13 bases in the middle. Germline CDR1 is SGHVS and CDR2 is FQNEAQ. The CDR3: CASSSRNFVNYGYTF. The DNA for the CDR3 is TGTGCCAGCAGCTCGCGAAACTTCGTTAACTATGGCTACACCTTC.

V and J are TRBV7-2 and TRBJ2-1; the match to TRBD2 covers 10 bases. V dropped 2 bases and J dropped 7; count of bases not matched to a gene: 8. Germline loops: CDR1 SGHTA, CDR2 FQGNSA. This CDR3 contains 16 residues. CDR3 sequence: CASSLRVAGGSNEQFF. DNA of the CDR3: TGTGCCAGCAGCTTAAGAGTAGCGGGGGGAAGTAATGAGCAGTTCTTC.

This chain connects TRBV7-9 to TRBJ2-7; D is undetermined. Trimming took off 8 bases at V and 2 bases at J, with 7 bases between the two ends. The CDR3 spans 11 residues. The germline V gene encodes CDR1 SEHNR and CDR2 FQNEAQ (reference sequence). The CDR3, as DNA: TGTGCCAGCTTATCCGCCTACGAGCAGTACTTC. This gives the protein CASLSAYEQYF.

The V call is TRBV7-6, the J call TRBJ2-1; 16 nucleotides agree with TRBD2. The CDR3 is made up of 21 amino acids. CDR1 and CDR2 from the germline V gene are SGHVS and FNYEAQ. V was pared by 2 bases and J by 6 bases, with 16 bases of the junction left unmatched. Written as DNA, the CDR3 is TGTGCCAGCAGCTTACAGCCGGGACTAGCGGGGGGGCTAGGATCGGGCAATGAGCAGTTCTTC. Translation gives CASSLQPGLAGGLGSGNEQFF. Supplemented by reference TRBV7-6 and TRBJ2-1, the full variable domain reads GAGVSQSPRYKVTKRGQDVALRCDPISGHVSLYWYRQALGQGPEFLTYFNYEAQQDKSGLPNDRFSAERPEGSISTLTIQRTEQRDSAMYRCASSLQPGLAGGLGSGNEQFFGPGTRLTVL.

In this sample, this clonotype turned up once. The J gene is TRBJ2-5, the V gene TRBV29-1; 8 positions agree with TRBD1. The CDR3 consists of 13 residues. Per germline, CDR1 SQVTM and CDR2 ANQGSEA. The J segment lost 4 bases and the V segment lost 6 bases, leaving 7 bases of the junction unmatched. The CDR3 here is CSVSETGGETQYF. In DNA form, the CDR3 reads TGCAGCGTGTCTGAAACAGGGGGAGAGACCCAGTACTTC.

The CDR3 DNA follows: TGTGCCAGCAGCTGGGGGACAGGGGAGGGACCCCTCCACTTT. It specifies CASSWGTGEGPLHF. The V call is TRBV3-1, the J call TRBJ1-6, with 10 bases identical to TRBD1. The CDR3 is 14 residues long. The V and J ends lost 5 bases and 12 bases, in that order; junction bases with no gene match: 7. Germline lookup yields CDR1 LGHDT and CDR2 YNNKEL (reference sequence).

The CDR3 spells CASSTTGETYNEQFF. CDR3 nucleotide sequence: TGTGCCAGCTCAACTACAGGGGAAACCTACAATGAGCAGTTCTTC. The J gene is TRBJ2-1, the V gene TRBV18, with TRBD1 matching over 7 bases. V was pared by 5 bases and J by 2 bases, with 6 bases of the junction left unmatched. From germline, CDR1 is KGHSH and CDR2 LQKENI. The CDR3 has 15 residues.

The V gene is TRBV25-1, the J gene TRBJ1-4; 8 bases map to TRBD1. Germline CDR1 MGHDK, CDR2 SYGVNS. The CDR3 is made up of 15 amino acids. Trimming removed 5 bases from V and 2 bases from J; junction bases left unmatched: 4. The CDR3 sequence: CASSQTGGTNEKLFF. The CDR3 nucleotides are TGTGCCAGCAGTCAAACAGGGGGGACTAATGAAAAACTGTTTTTT.

This clonotype occurred once. The rearrangement joins TRBV5-6 to TRBJ1-5; 8 nucleotides align to TRBD1. Trimming cost V 1 base and J 4 bases; bases outside gene matches: 4. Germline loops: CDR1 SGHDT, CDR2 YYEEEE. The CDR3 runs 15 residues. This CDR3 reads CASSLWQGANQPQHF. As DNA, the CDR3 is TGTGCCAGCAGCTTGTGGCAGGGGGCAAATCAGCCCCAGCATTTT.